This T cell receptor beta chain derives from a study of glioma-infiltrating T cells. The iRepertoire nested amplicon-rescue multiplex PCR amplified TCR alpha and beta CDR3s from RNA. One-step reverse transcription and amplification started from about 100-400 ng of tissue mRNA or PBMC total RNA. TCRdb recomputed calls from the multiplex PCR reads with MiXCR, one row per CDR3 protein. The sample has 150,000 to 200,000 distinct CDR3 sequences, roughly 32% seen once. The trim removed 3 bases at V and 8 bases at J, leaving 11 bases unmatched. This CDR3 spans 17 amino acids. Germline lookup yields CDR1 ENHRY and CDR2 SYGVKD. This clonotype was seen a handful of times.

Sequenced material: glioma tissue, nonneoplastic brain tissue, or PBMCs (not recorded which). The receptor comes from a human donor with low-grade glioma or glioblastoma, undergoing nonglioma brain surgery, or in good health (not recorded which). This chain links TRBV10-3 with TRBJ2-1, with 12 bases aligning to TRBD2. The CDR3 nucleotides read TGTGCCATCAGTGATGTTCCACTAGCGGGAGGTGGCGATGAGCAGTTCTTC. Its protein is CAISDVPLAGGGDEQFF.